Here is one T cell receptor (beta chain) with its context. There is no known antigen for this receptor. Per-nucleotide qualities are absent, and no much larger clonotype sits a single base away. The data derive from a study of blood T cells in healthy people across ages (dated by TCRdb to the mid-2010s). Regarding the study in general: Template switching captured roughly one uniquely barcoded TCR beta cDNA molecule per two T cells in model experiments. Donors were grouped into four age groups: young (average about 15 years), middle-aged (39), aged (approximately 58) and long-lived (about 82). To avoid experimental bias, donors of different ages were distributed randomly across sequencing lanes. Age-related changes in TCR beta repertoire diversity were measured in the study by deep sequencing normalized with unique cDNA molecular identifiers. Two additional independent replicas of 1 million unique cDNA reads from the same blood draw were analyzed for two donors (one aged 18 to 30 and one aged 80 or older). General study outcomes and caveats: Estimates of total diversity based on one million sequenced T cells were regarded as lower bounds and as underestimates. Conclusive comparison of naive and antigen-experienced compartments was prevented by the profiling of bulk unsorted PBMCs. Donor CMV infection status was unknown, potentially confounding age-related changes in expanded clonotypes. The long-lived group showed more naive CD4+ T cells, fewer expanded clones and increased TCR diversity than the aged group, suggesting age selection. A strong correlation was found between observed TCR beta diversity and the percentage of naive T cells measured by flow cytometry. As age increased, observed TCR beta diversity per million T cells dropped in a roughly linear way, and a significant reduction was already evident by age 40.

The method behind the library was 5' RACE. The reads were generated on an Illumina HiSeq 2500. A second roughly 6 to 12 cycle PCR used a sample-barcoded 5' primer and a J-beta primer mix. A template-switch 5' adaptor carrying 12 random nucleotides introduced a unique molecular identifier onto each TCR beta cDNA molecule. Each sample yielded at least 3 million CDR3-containing paired-end reads. First-strand cDNA synthesis was performed from all RNA using the Mint cDNA synthesis kit, with priming by a TRBC-specific oligonucleotide. After uracil-DNA glycosylase treatment, a first 18-cycle PCR used universal primers M1SS and BC2_uni_R on all cDNA. The original methods were these. Normalization of each sample was performed by random selection of 1 million high-quality reads, each carrying a distinct molecular identifier. Instead of being binned into consensus sequences, reads that shared molecular identifiers were thrown out. MiTCR, run with a Q25 quality threshold and the strictest error-elimination algorithm, handled CDR3 identification, clonotype clustering and error correction. A nonparametric unseen species model using Euler transformation provided a lower-bound estimate of total TCR beta diversity. The raw public reads went through TCRdb reprocessing: fastp at Q25, MiXCR clone calling, in-frame beta chains kept. For every CDR3 protein sequence, its rows merge into one entry that carries the most common genes and DNA. TCRdb, rather than the study authors, made the V and J calls. The sample table records some 1.1 million distinct CDR3 sequences; roughly two fifths of these occur just once. About 12% of the sample is held by the ten biggest clonotypes.

The approximately 39 donors, aged 6 to 90 years, were systemically healthy Caucasian individuals from Russia. Each donor gave around 9.9 milliliters of peripheral blood, collected into EDTA-treated Vacutainer tubes. PBMCs were isolated by Ficoll-Paque density-gradient centrifugation, with at least 6 million obtained per sample. Total RNA was extracted from PBMCs with Trizol reagent, with at least 6 micrograms obtained per sample. For every donor, an aliquot of PBMCs went through flow cytometry to measure the percentages of naive CD45RAhigh/CD27high T cells. The CDR3 covers 12 residues, taking in both the cysteine and the phenylalanine. The kept DNA is CDR3 alone, 36 bases in frame from the first base. The germline V gene gives CDR1 as LGHNA and CDR2 as YSLEER. V was cut back by 8 bases and J by 7 bases, leaving a gap of 11 bases between them.

The sequencing input was blood. The chain couples TRBV4-3 to TRBJ2-2; 5 matching bases give a weak D call of TRBD1. The sequence came from a young man in good health. The sequenced DNA is TGCGCCAGCGGAAGGGGCGGCGGGGAGCTGTTTTTT. The resulting protein is CASGRGGGELFF.